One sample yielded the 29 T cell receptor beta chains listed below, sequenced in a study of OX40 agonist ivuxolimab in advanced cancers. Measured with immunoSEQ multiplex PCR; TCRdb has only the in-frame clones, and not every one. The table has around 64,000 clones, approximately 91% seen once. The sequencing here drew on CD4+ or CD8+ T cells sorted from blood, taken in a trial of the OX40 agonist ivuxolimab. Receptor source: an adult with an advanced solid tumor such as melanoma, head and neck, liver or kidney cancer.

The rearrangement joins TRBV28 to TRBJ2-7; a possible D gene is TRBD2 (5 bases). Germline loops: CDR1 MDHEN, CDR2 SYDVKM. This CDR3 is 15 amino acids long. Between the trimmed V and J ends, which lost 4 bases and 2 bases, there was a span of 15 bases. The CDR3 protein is CASSYEADDPYEQYF. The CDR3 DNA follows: TGTGCCAGCAGTTATGAAGCGGACGACCCCTACGAGCAGTACTTC.

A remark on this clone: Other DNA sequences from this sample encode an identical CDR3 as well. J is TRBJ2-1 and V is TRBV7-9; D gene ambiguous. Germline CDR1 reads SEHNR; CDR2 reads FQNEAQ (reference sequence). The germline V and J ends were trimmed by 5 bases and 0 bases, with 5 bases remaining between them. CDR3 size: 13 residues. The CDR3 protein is CASSPPSYNEQFF. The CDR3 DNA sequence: TGTGCCAGCAGCCCTCCCTCCTACAATGAGCAGTTCTTC.

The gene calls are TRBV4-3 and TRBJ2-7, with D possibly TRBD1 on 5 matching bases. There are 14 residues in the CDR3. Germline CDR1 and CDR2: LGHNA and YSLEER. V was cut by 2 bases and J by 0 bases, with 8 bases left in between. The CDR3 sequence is CASSQTDTSYEQYF. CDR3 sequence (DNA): TGCGCCAGCAGCCAAACGGACACCTCCTACGAGCAGTACTTC.

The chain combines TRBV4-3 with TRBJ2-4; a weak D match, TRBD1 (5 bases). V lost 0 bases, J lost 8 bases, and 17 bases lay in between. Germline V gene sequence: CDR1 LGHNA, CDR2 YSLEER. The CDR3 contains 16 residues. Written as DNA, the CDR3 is TGCGCCAGCAGCCAAGATGTGGCAGGGATAGGGGACATTCAGTACTTC. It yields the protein CASSQDVAGIGDIQYF.

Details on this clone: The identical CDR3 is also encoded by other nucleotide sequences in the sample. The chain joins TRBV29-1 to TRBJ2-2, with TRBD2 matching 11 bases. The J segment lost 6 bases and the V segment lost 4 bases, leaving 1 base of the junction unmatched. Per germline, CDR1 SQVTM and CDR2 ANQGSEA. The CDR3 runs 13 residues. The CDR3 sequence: CSVAGLAAGELFF. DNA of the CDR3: TGCAGCGTTGCGGGACTAGCGGCCGGGGAGCTGTTTTTT.

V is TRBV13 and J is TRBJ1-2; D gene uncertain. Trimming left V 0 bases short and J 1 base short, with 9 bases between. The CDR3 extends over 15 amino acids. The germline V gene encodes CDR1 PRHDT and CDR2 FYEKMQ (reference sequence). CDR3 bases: TGTGCCAGCAGCTTAGGGACCCAGGATAACTATGGCTACACCTTC. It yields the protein CASSLGTQDNYGYTF.

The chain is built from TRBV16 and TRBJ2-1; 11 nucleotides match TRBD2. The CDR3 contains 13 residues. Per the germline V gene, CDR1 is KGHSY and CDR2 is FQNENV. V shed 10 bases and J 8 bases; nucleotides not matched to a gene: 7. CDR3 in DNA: TGTGCCACCCGTGGGGGACTAGCGGATGAGCAGTTCTTC. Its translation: CATRGGLADEQFF.

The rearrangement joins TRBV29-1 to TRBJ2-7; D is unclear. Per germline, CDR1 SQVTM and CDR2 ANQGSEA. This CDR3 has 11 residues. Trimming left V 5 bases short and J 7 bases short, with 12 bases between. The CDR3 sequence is CSVSRVGEQYF. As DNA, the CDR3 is TGCAGCGTTTCACGGGTGGGTGAGCAGTACTTC.

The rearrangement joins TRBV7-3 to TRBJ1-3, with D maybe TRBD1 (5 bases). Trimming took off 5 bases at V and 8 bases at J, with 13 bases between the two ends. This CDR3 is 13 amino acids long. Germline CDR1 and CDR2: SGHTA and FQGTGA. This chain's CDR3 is CASSPTAGDTIYF. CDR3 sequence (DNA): TGTGCCAGCAGCCCGACAGCCGGAGACACCATATATTTT.

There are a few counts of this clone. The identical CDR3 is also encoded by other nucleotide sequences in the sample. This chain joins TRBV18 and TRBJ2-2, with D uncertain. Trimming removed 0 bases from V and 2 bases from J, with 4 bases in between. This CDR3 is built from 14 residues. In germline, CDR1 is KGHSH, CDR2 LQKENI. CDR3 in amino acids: CASSPPINTGELFF. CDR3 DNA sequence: TGTGCCAGCTCACCACCTATAAACACCGGGGAGCTGTTTTTT.

In DNA, the CDR3 is TGTGCCAGCAGCTACACAGGGACAGGAGAGACCCAGTACTTC. It yields the protein CASSYTGTGETQYF. V is TRBV11-2 and J is TRBJ2-5; TRBD1 agrees at 8 bases. The CDR3 is made up of 14 amino acids. V dropped 4 bases and J dropped 4; count of bases not matched to a gene: 5. Germline-derived CDR1 and CDR2 are SGHAT and FQNNGV.

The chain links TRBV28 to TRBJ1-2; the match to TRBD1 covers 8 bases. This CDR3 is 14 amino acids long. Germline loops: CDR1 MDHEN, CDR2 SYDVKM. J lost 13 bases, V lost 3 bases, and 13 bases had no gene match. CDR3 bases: TGTGCCAGCAGTTTCAGGACAGGGATCCCCGTTTGCACCTTC. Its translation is CASSFRTGIPVCTF.

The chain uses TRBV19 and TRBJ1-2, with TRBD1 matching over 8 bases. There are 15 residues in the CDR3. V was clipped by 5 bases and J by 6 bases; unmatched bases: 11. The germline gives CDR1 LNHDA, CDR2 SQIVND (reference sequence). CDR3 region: CASSSETGAMDGYTF. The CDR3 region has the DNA TGTGCCAGTAGTTCTGAGACAGGGGCGATGGATGGCTACACCTTC.

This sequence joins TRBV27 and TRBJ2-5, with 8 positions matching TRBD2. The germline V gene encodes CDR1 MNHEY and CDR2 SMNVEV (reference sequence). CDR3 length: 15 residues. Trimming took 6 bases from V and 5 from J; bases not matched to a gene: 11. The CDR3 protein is CASRPGGGRVETQYF. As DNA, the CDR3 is TGTGCCAGCAGACCCGGGGGGGGGCGGGTGGAGACCCAGTACTTC.

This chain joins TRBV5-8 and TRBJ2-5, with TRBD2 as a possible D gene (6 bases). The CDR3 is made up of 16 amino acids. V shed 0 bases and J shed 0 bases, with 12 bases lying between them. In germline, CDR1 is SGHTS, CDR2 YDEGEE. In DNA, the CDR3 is TGTGCCAGCAGCTTGGTGCAGCTAGCGTACCAAGAGACCCAGTACTTC. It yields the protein CASSLVQLAYQETQYF.

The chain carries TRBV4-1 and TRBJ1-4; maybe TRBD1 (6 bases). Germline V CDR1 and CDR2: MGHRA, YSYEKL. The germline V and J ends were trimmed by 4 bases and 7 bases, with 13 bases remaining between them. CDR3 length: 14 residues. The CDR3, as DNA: TGCGCCAGCAGCCCAGTCACAGGGTCTGAAAAACTGTTTTTT. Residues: CASSPVTGSEKLFF.

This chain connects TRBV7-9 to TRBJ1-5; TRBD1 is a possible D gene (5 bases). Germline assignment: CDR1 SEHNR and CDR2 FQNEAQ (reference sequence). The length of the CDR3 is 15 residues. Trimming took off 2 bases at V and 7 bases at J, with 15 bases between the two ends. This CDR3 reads CASSLSWDGTQPQHF. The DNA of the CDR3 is TGTGCCAGCAGCTTATCTTGGGACGGCACGCAGCCCCAGCATTTT.

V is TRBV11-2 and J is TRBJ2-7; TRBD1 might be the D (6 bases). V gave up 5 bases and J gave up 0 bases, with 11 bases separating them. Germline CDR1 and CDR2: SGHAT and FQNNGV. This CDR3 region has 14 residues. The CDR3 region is CASSQDSTSYEQYF. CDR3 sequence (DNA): TGTGCCAGCAGCCAGGACAGTACCTCCTACGAGCAGTACTTC. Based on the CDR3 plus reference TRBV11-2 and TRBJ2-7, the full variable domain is EAGVAQSPRYKIIEKRQSVAFWCNPISGHATLYWYQQILGQGPKLLIQFQNNGVVDDSQLPKDRFSAERLKGVDSTLKIQPAKLEDSAVYLCASSQDSTSYEQYFGPGTRLTVT.

The CDR3: CASSPGLLLGQGGTGELFF. In DNA form, the CDR3 reads TGTGCCAGCAGCCCCGGCCTACTGTTGGGACAGGGGGGGACCGGGGAGCTGTTTTTT. The chain uses TRBV5-5 and TRBJ2-2; TRBD1 aligns across 11 bases. J lost 5 bases, V lost 4 bases, and 16 bases had no gene match. The CDR3 runs to 19 residues. CDR1 and CDR2 (germline): SGHKS, YYEKEE (reference sequence). The variable domain in full, with the rest retrieved from reference TRBV5-5 and TRBJ2-2, is DAGVTQSPTHLIKTRGQQVTLRCSPISGHKSVSWYQQVLGQGPQFIFQYYEKEERGRGNFPDRFSARQFPNYSSELNVNALLLGDSALYLCASSPGLLLGQGGTGELFFGEGSRLTVL.

The CDR3 bases are TGCGCCAGCAGCCACGGCGGGAGTGGTAATGAGCAGTTCTTC. Its translation: CASSHGGSGNEQFF. J is TRBJ2-1 and V is TRBV4-1; 7 bases are a match to TRBD2. Trimming took 3 bases from V and 7 from J; bases not matched to a gene: 6. The CDR3 loop spans 14 amino acids. In germline, CDR1 is MGHRA, CDR2 YSYEKL.

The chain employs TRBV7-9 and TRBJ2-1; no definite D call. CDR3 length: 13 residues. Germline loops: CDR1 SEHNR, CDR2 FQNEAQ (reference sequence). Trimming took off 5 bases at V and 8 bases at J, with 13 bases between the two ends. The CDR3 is CASSLEVSYEQFF. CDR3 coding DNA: TGTGCCAGCAGCCTCGAAGTCTCCTATGAGCAGTTCTTC.

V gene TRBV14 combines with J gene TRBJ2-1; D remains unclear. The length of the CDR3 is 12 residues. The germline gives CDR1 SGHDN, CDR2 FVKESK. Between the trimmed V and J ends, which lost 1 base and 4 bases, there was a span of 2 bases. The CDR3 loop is CASSQGYNEQFF. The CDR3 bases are TGTGCCAGCAGCCAAGGTTACAATGAGCAGTTCTTC. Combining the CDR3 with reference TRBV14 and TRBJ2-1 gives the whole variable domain EAGVTQFPSHSVIEKGQTVTLRCDPISGHDNLYWYRRVMGKEIKFLLHFVKESKQDESGMPNNRFLAERTGGTYSTLKVQPAELEDSGVYFCASSQGYNEQFFGPGTRLTVL.

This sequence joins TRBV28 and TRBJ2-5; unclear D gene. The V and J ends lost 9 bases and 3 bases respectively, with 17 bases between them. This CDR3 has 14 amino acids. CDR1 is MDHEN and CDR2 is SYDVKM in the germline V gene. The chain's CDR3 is CASRWVGSKETQYF. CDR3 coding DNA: TGTGCCAGTCGCTGGGTGGGATCGAAAGAGACCCAGTACTTC.

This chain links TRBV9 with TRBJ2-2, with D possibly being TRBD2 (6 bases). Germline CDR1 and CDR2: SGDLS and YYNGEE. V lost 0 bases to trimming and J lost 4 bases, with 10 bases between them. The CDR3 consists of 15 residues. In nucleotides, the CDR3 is TGTGCCAGCAGCGTAGCGGGACTTCTCACCGGGGAGCTGTTTTTT. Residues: CASSVAGLLTGELFF.

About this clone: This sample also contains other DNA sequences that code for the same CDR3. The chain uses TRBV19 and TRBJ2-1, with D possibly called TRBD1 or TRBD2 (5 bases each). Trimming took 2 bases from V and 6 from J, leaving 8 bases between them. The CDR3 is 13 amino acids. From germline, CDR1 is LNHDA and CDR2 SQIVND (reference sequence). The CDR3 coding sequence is TGTGCCAGTAGTATATCTGGGGGCAATGAGCAGTTCTTC. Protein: CASSISGGNEQFF.

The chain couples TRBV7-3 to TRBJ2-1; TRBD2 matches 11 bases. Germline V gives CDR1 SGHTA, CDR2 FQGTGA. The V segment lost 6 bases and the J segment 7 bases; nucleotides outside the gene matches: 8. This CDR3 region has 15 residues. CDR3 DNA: TGTGCCAGCAGTCCTCTAGCGGGAGGTAGGAATGAGCAGTTCTTC. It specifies CASSPLAGGRNEQFF.

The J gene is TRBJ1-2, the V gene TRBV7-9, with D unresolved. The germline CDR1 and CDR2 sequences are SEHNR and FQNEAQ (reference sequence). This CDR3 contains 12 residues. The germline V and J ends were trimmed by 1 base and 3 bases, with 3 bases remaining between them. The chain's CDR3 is CASSLDHYGYTF. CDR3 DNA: TGTGCCAGCAGCTTAGACCACTATGGCTACACCTTC. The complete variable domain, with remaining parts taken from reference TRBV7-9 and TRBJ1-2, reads DTGVSQNPRHKITKRGQNVTFRCDPISEHNRLYWYRQTLGQGPEFLTYFQNEAQLEKSRLLSDRFSAERPKGSFSTLEIQRTEQGDSAMYLCASSLDHYGYTFGSGTRLTVV.

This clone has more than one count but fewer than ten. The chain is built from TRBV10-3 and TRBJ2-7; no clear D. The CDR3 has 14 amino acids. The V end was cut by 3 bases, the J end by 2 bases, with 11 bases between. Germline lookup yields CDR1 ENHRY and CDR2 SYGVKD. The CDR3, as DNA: TGTGCCATCAGTGATCCTGGGATCACCTACGAGCAGTACTTC. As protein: CAISDPGITYEQYF.

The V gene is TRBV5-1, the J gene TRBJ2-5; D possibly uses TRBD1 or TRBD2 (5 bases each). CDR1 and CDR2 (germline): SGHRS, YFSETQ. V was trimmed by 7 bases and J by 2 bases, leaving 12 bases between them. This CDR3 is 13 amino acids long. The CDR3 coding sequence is TGCGCCAGCTGCACCGAGGGGCAAGAGACCCAGTACTTC. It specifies CASCTEGQETQYF. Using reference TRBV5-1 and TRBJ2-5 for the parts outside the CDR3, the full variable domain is KAGVTQTPRYLIKTRGQQVTLSCSPISGHRSVSWYQQTPGQGLQFLFEYFSETQRNKGNFPGRFSGRQFSNSRSEMNVSTLELGDSALYLCASCTEGQETQYFGPGTRLLVL.